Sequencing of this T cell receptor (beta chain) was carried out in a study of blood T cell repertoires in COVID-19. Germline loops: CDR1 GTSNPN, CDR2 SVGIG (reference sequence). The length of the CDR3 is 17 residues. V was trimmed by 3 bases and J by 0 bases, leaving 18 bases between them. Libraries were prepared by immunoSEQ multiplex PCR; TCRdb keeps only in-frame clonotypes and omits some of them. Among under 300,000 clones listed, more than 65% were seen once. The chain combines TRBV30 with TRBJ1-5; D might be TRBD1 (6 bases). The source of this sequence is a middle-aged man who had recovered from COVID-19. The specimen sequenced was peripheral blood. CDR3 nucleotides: TGTGCCTGGAGCGCAGGGGAATTGGGGTATAGCAATCAGCCCCAGCATTTT. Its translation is CAWSAGELGYSNQPQHF.